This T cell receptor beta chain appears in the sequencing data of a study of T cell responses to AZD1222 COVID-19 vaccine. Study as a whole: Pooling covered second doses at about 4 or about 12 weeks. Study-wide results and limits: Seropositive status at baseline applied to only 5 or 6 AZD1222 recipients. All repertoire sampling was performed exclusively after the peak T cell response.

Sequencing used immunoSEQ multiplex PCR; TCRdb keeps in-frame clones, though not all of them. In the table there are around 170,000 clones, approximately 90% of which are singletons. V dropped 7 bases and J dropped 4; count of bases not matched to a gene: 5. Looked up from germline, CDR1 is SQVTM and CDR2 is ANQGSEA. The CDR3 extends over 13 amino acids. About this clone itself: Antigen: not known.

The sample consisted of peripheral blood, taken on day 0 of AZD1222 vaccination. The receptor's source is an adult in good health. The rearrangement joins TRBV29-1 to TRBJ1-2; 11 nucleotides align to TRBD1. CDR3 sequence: CSASGTGGYGYTF. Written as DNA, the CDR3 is TGCAGCGCATCCGGGACAGGGGGCTATGGCTACACCTTC.